One TCR beta chain is described in this entry. Its target is unknown. This sample's time point: newly diagnosed, previously untreated cHL patient sample. For comparison, PBMCs from newly diagnosed, untreated classical Hodgkin lymphoma were used. The sample originates from a study of PD-1 blockade in classical Hodgkin lymphoma. Germline CDR1 reads SGHNT; CDR2 reads YENEEA. The CDR3 is 14 residues long. Trimming at V came to 2 bases and at J to 4 bases, leaving 3 bases not matched to a gene. The study, taken as a whole, reports: It was reported that newly diagnosed patients had less baseline TCR diversity than healthy donors. Although disease activity or prior therapy may be involved, causes of the repertoire differences remain undefined.

Clones were sequenced by immunoSEQ multiplex PCR, and TCRdb holds only the in-frame ones, with some missing. The sample holds tens of thousands of clones, about nine tenths seen once. Sequencing was done on a sample of peripheral blood mononuclear cells (PBMCs). This rearrangement joins TRBV11-3 to TRBJ2-3; 7 nucleotides match TRBD1. This sequence was found in a human donor with classical Hodgkin lymphoma. Here the CDR3 reads CASSLHRGSDTQYF. The CDR3 DNA follows: TGTGCCAGCAGCTTACACAGGGGTTCAGATACGCAGTATTTT.